These 5 T cell receptor beta chains were sequenced from one sample in a study of brain T cells in children with intractable seizures (dated by TCRdb to the early 2020s). The library relied on the immunoSEQ multiplex PCR assay. As stored in TCRdb, this immuneACCESS dataset retains in-frame rearrangements with V and J assigned. A fraction of the clones does not appear; measured against another copy, unresolved V genes explain less than half of the discrepancy, and the remainder lacks a known reason. The sample table shows 110,000 or so clones, and around 94% are seen once. Clones ranked in the top ten supply roughly 4% of the sample. The time point label for this specimen denotes: resected brain tissue, or blood drawn just prior to surgery. Sequenced material: peripheral blood, taken at surgery. These receptors were collected from a boy under two years old with hemimegalencephaly and intractable seizures.

J is TRBJ2-6 and V is TRBV7-9; D unresolved. Trimming cost V 2 bases and J 0 bases, with 11 bases left between them. The CDR3 sequence is 17 residues long. Germline V lookup: CDR1 SEHNR, CDR2 FQNEAQ (reference sequence). The CDR3 sequence is CASSLPHSGSGANVLTF. As DNA, the CDR3 is TGTGCCAGCAGCTTACCCCACTCCGGCTCTGGGGCCAACGTCCTGACTTTC.

The DNA for the CDR3 is TGCAGCGTTGTTCGGGGGCAGGGAGGCGAGCAGTACTTC. This gives the protein CSVVRGQGGEQYF. The chain couples TRBV29-1 to TRBJ2-7; D might be TRBD1 or TRBD2, each matching 6 bases. CDR1 SQVTM and CDR2 ANQGSEA come from the germline V gene. The length of the CDR3 is 13 residues. The V and J ends lost 4 bases and 6 bases respectively, with 16 bases between them.

Concerning this clone itself: The sample carries other DNA sequences with the same CDR3. The chain uses TRBV5-1 and TRBJ2-3; 9 bases are shared with TRBD2. The CDR3 runs to 14 residues. Germline V lookup: CDR1 SGHRS, CDR2 YFSETQ. V dropped 1 base and J dropped 3; count of bases not matched to a gene: 0. Written as DNA, the CDR3 is TGCGCCAGCAGCTTGACTAGCGGGACAGATACGCAGTATTTT. Its translation is CASSLTSGTDTQYF. The full variable domain, its missing parts supplied by reference TRBV5-1 and TRBJ2-3, is KAGVTQTPRYLIKTRGQQVTLSCSPISGHRSVSWYQQTPGQGLQFLFEYFSETQRNKGNFPGRFSGRQFSNSRSEMNVSTLELGDSALYLCASSLTSGTDTQYFGPGTRLTVL.

The V gene is TRBV6-2 or TRBV6-3, the J gene TRBJ1-6; D perhaps matches TRBD1 (6 bases). This CDR3 is 14 amino acids long. V shed 2 bases and J shed 6 bases, with 8 bases lying between them. The germline V gene encodes CDR1 MNHEY and CDR2 SVGEGT. This CDR3 is CASSYGQSNSPLHF. CDR3 in DNA: TGTGCCAGCAGTTACGGACAGTCTAATTCACCCCTCCACTTT.

The V and J genes are TRBV4-1 and TRBJ2-1, with 10 positions matching TRBD2. The ends lost 0 bases at V and 7 bases at J; junction bases unmatched: 12. The CDR3 is 18 amino acids. Germline CDR1 is MGHRA and CDR2 is YSYEKL. CDR3 sequence: CASSQDWGPAGGVNEQFF. The CDR3 DNA reads TGCGCCAGCAGCCAAGATTGGGGGCCAGCGGGAGGGGTGAATGAGCAGTTCTTC.